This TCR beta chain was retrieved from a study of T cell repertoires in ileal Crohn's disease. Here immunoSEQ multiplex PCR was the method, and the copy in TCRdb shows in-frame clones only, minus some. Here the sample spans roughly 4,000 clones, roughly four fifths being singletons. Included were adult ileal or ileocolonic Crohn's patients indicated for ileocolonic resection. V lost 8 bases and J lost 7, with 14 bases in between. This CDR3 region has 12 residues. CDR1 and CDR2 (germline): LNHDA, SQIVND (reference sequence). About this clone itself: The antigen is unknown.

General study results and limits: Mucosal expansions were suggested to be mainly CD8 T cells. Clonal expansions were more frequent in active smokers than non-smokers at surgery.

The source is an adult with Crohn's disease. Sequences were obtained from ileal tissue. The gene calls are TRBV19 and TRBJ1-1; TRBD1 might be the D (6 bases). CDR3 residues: CASLRTVGEAFF. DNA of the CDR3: TGTGCCAGTCTCCGGACAGTTGGTGAAGCTTTCTTT.